These T cell receptor beta chains were read from a single sample in a study of T cells in Graves' hyperthyroidism and ophthalmopathy. TCRdb re-called the multiplex PCR reads with MiXCR, one entry per CDR3 protein. The table includes approximately 630,000 distinct CDR3 sequences, 15% to 20% detected once. The sample was blood. The receptors here all came from a woman under 40 with Graves' hyperthyroidism. Each CDR3 is given with its conserved first and last residue. D genes are given only for firm matches. Expanded clones get a size class; other rows say once, few or many, or leave the size out.

d_call,v_call,j_call,clone_size,cdr3_aa,cdr3_nt
NA,TRBV20-1,TRBJ2-5,NA,CSARKDGRQETQYF,TGCAGTGCTAGAAAGGACGGGCGCCAAGAGACCCAGTACTTC
TRBD2,TRBV12-5,TRBJ2-5,few,CASGGSPGLAERETQYF,TGTGCTAGTGGTGGAAGCCCGGGACTAGCTGAGAGGGAGACCCAGTACTTC
TRBD2,TRBV12-3/TRBV12-4,TRBJ2-7,once,CASSLSGGGAYEQYF,TGTGCCAGCAGTTTATCCGGGGGGGGGGCCTACGAGCAGTACTTC
TRBD2,TRBV18,TRBJ2-1,once,CASSPTTRNPPAGSYNEQFF,TGTGCCAGCTCACCCACGACTCGAAACCCTCCAGCGGGATCTTACAATGAGCAGTTCTTC
TRBD1,TRBV4-2,TRBJ1-6,NA,CASSQGDGRTGGSSPLHF,TGTGCCAGCAGCCAAGGAGATGGGAGGACAGGGGGCAGTTCACCCCTCCACTTT
NA,TRBV2,TRBJ1-5,few,CASSARGLSNQPQHF,TGTGCCAGCAGTGCACGGGGGCTTAGCAATCAGCCCCAGCATTTT
NA,TRBV7-2,TRBJ1-3,once,CASSSQGISGNTIYF,TGTGCCAGCAGCTCGCAGGGAATCTCTGGAAACACCATATATTTT
TRBD2,TRBV10-3,TRBJ2-3,NA,CAISPTGTRADTQYF,TGTGCCATCAGTCCTACCGGGACTAGGGCAGATACGCAGTATTTT
NA,TRBV5-1,TRBJ2-7,NA,CASSLDSSYDEQYF,TGCGCCAGCAGCCTGGACAGTTCCTATGACGAGCAGTACTTC
NA,TRBV5-1,TRBJ1-1,many,CASSLWQGNTEAFF,TGCGCCAGCAGCTTGTGGCAGGGGAACACTGAAGCTTTCTTT
NA,TRBV20-1,TRBJ2-2,NA,CSARVGGAGELFF,TGCAGTGCTAGAGTGGGGGGCGCCGGGGAGCTGTTTTTT
NA,TRBV2,TRBJ1-3,many,CASSEYQGHSGNTIYF,TGTGCCAGCAGTGAATATCAGGGCCACTCTGGAAACACCATATATTTT
NA,TRBV29-1,TRBJ2-1,many,CSVGEGDEQFF,TGCAGCGTTGGGGAGGGGGATGAGCAGTTCTTC
TRBD1,TRBV12-3/TRBV12-4,TRBJ1-1,many,CASSSPDRGEAFF,TGTGCCAGCAGTTCCCCCGACAGGGGAGAGGCTTTCTTT
TRBD2,TRBV30,TRBJ2-1,NA,CAWSVKGLASYEQFF,TGTGCCTGGAGTGTTAAAGGACTAGCGAGCTATGAGCAGTTCTTC
NA,TRBV10-1,TRBJ2-7,many,CASSEYSRPGSEGEQYF,TGCGCCAGCAGTGAGTATTCAAGGCCAGGGTCGGAAGGCGAGCAGTACTTC
NA,TRBV5-6,TRBJ2-7,many,CASRRNQEYEQYF,TGTGCCAGCAGACGTAATCAGGAGTACGAGCAGTACTTC
NA,TRBV18,TRBJ2-3,NA,CASSPQPGARTDTQYF,TGTGCCAGCTCACCCCAACCTGGAGCTCGCACAGATACGCAGTATTTT
NA,TRBV6-1,TRBJ2-1,NA,CASSQLVAHNEQFF,TGTGCCAGCAGTCAACTAGTGGCCCACAATGAGCAGTTCTTC
TRBD2,TRBV2,TRBJ2-2,many,CARSDGEGLNTGELFF,TGTGCCAGAAGTGATGGGGAGGGGCTAAACACCGGGGAGCTGTTTTTT
TRBD1,TRBV2,TRBJ1-2,many,CASSDKLGQGFGYTF,TGTGCCAGCAGTGATAAGCTGGGACAGGGCTTCGGCTACACCTTC
NA,TRBV20-1,TRBJ2-3,many,CSARGRGADTQYF,TGCAGTGCTAGAGGTAGAGGGGCTGATACGCAGTATTTT
NA,TRBV29-1,TRBJ1-1,NA,CSVPYNPSAGPEAFF,TGCAGCGTCCCCTACAATCCATCAGCCGGCCCTGAAGCTTTCTTT
TRBD2,TRBV6-2/TRBV6-3,TRBJ2-7,NA,CASVSGRALTIEQYF,TGTGCCAGCGTTAGCGGGAGGGCCTTGACTATCGAGCAGTACTTC
NA,TRBV12-3/TRBV12-4,TRBJ2-2,NA,CASSLAQISGAGELFF,TGTGCCAGCAGTTTAGCGCAGATTTCAGGGGCCGGGGAGCTGTTTTTT
NA,TRBV18,TRBJ2-1,many,CASSPAINNEQFF,TGTGCCAGCTCACCTGCTATAAACAATGAGCAGTTCTTC
NA,TRBV28,TRBJ1-4,many,CASSFGEGRGLFF,TGTGCCAGCAGTTTTGGGGAGGGTCGAGGACTGTTTTTT
NA,TRBV6-2/TRBV6-3,TRBJ1-1,few,CASTPLRDINTEAFF,TGTGCCAGCACACCACTCCGGGACATCAACACTGAAGCTTTCTTT
NA,TRBV14,TRBJ2-1,NA,CASSQDRAPYNEQFF,TGTGCCAGCAGCCAAGACAGGGCACCCTACAATGAGCAGTTCTTC
NA,TRBV28,TRBJ1-1,many,CASSYVTGVNTEAFF,TGTGCCAGCAGTTATGTGACAGGAGTGAACACTGAAGCTTTCTTT
NA,TRBV7-9,TRBJ1-1,NA,CASSLSGRSTEAFF,TGTGCCAGCAGCTTATCTGGGAGGAGCACTGAAGCTTTCTTT
TRBD2,TRBV10-3,TRBJ2-3,NA,CAISEMASGSTDTQYF,TGTGCCATCAGTGAGATGGCTAGCGGGAGTACAGATACGCAGTATTTT
NA,TRBV12-3/TRBV12-4,TRBJ2-1,many,CASSLGVARNTLYNEQFF,TGTGCCAGCAGTTTGGGGGTGGCGAGGAATACCCTCTACAATGAGCAGTTCTTC
TRBD1,TRBV2,TRBJ2-7,many,CASSKTGGANSYEQYF,TGTGCCAGCAGTAAGACAGGGGGCGCAAACTCCTACGAGCAGTACTTC
NA,TRBV9,TRBJ2-5,many,CASSVGGAREETQYF,TGTGCCAGCAGCGTAGGAGGAGCCAGGGAAGAGACCCAGTACTTC
NA,TRBV12-3/TRBV12-4,TRBJ2-1,many,CASSFWLSDYNEQFF,TGTGCCAGCAGTTTTTGGCTATCAGACTACAATGAGCAGTTCTTC
NA,TRBV28,TRBJ1-1,many,CASSRRGGTEAFF,TGTGCCAGCAGCCGCAGGGGAGGGACTGAAGCTTTCTTT
TRBD2,TRBV24-1,TRBJ2-7,NA,CATSDSGDYLPEQYF,TGTGCCACCAGTGATTCTGGGGACTACCTCCCCGAGCAGTACTTC
NA,TRBV19,TRBJ1-6,few,CASRGPDRSNSPLHF,TGTGCCAGTAGGGGGCCGGACAGATCGAATTCACCCCTCCACTTT
TRBD2,TRBV30,TRBJ2-2,few,CAWSARTSGSIGPGELFF,TGTGCCTGGAGTGCCCGGACTAGCGGGAGTATCGGTCCCGGGGAGCTGTTTTTT
NA,TRBV7-3,TRBJ2-3,many,CASSLTPPDTQYF,TGTGCCAGCAGCTTAACTCCTCCAGATACGCAGTATTTT
NA,TRBV4-2,TRBJ2-7,few,CASSQDQGGAYEQYF,TGTGCCAGCAGCCAAGATCAGGGCGGGGCCTACGAGCAGTACTTC
NA,TRBV11-3,TRBJ2-3,once,CASSDSSSSDTQYF,TGTGCCAGCAGCGACTCGTCGAGCTCGGATACGCAGTATTTT
NA,TRBV7-9,TRBJ1-4,NA,CASSPGLGNEKLFF,TGTGCCAGCAGCCCGGGGTTGGGTAATGAAAAACTGTTTTTT
TRBD1,TRBV7-9,TRBJ1-1,many,CASSHGTGGENTEAFF,TGTGCCAGCAGCCATGGGACAGGGGGCGAGAACACTGAAGCTTTCTTT
TRBD1,TRBV28,TRBJ2-3,many,CASSLVAGQGTTDTQYF,TGTGCCAGCAGTTTAGTGGCGGGACAGGGCACGACAGATACGCAGTATTTT
NA,TRBV5-1,TRBJ2-3,many,CASSFGQVDGDTQYF,TGCGCCAGCAGCTTTGGCCAGGTGGATGGAGATACGCAGTATTTT
NA,TRBV20-1,TRBJ2-7,NA,CSARDLRRPYEQYF,TGCAGTGCTAGAGATCTACGACGACCCTACGAGCAGTACTTC
NA,TRBV20-1,TRBJ1-4,NA,CSASEGKLFF,TGCAGTGCTAGCGAGGGAAAACTGTTTTTT
NA,TRBV6-1,TRBJ1-2,many,CASRTSGRDYGYTF,TGTGCCAGCAGGACTTCCGGGAGGGATTATGGCTACACCTTC
NA,TRBV13,TRBJ2-7,many,CASSGPGTAYKPYEQYF,TGTGCCAGCAGCGGGCCCGGGACTGCGTATAAACCCTACGAGCAGTACTTC
NA,TRBV5-6,TRBJ2-3,many,CASSSRTVSTDTQYF,TGTGCCAGCAGCTCTCGGACAGTTAGCACAGATACGCAGTATTTT
NA,TRBV28,TRBJ1-2,many,CASSLLGGVNYGYTF,TGTGCCAGCAGTTTACTGGGGGGCGTTAACTATGGCTACACCTTC
NA,TRBV19,TRBJ1-2,few,CASSIAAVANYGYTF,TGTGCCAGTAGTATTGCGGCGGTCGCTAACTATGGCTACACCTTC
NA,TRBV20-1,TRBJ2-1,NA,CSAQGLNEQFF,TGCAGTGCTCAGGGCTTGAATGAGCAGTTCTTC
NA,TRBV29-1,TRBJ2-7,many,CSVRDTGHFYEQYF,TGCAGCGTTCGTGACACGGGACACTTCTACGAGCAGTACTTC
NA,TRBV5-1,TRBJ1-1,many,CASSLAVPRSYRGTEAFF,TGCGCCAGCAGCTTGGCTGTTCCCAGGTCCTACCGGGGCACTGAAGCTTTCTTT
NA,TRBV28,TRBJ2-7,many,CASSFFRVMGEQYF,TGTGCCAGCAGTTTTTTCAGGGTCATGGGGGAGCAGTACTTC
TRBD2,TRBV20-1,TRBJ2-2,NA,CSARPRGGGGTGELFF,TGCAGTGCTAGACCCCGGGGGGGGGGGGGCACCGGGGAGCTGTTTTTT
NA,TRBV6-2/TRBV6-3,TRBJ2-3,many,CASRLDPVKQYF,TGTGCCAGCAGACTGGACCCGGTTAAGCAGTATTTT